This T cell receptor beta chain was recorded in a study of T cells in narcolepsy. This clone is medium-sized by share. V was pared by 8 bases and J by 4 bases, with 24 bases between. The germline V gene has CDR1 ENHRY and CDR2 SYGVKD. The CDR3 has 16 amino acids. TCRdb's table, derived via immunoSEQ multiplex PCR, lists solely in-frame clones and lacks some. The sample lists about 30,000 clones; over 75% were seen once. This chain connects TRBV10-3 to TRBJ2-7; D ambiguous. The TCR comes from a human donor with narcolepsy. Sequencing was carried out using CD45RA- memory CD4+ T cells from PBMCs. In nucleotides, the CDR3 is TGTGCCATCCCCAGCCTTGGTGGGCTCTGGGTTTACGAGCAGTACTTC. Its protein product is CAIPSLGGLWVYEQYF.